The 18 T cell receptor beta chains presented below share a single source sample, sequenced in a study of blood T cell repertoires in COVID-19. Data came from immunoSEQ multiplex PCR; TCRdb stores just in-frame clones and leaves some out. This repertoire shows fewer than 100,000 clones, approximately 85% found once; its top ten account for 9.6%. The specimen sequenced was peripheral blood. The receptors were sampled from a man aged 45-65 years with COVID-19, enrolled during active disease.

The genes are TRBV2 and TRBJ2-5, with 11 bases aligning to TRBD2. V gave up 4 bases and J gave up 2 bases; unmatched junction bases: 27. Germline CDR1 reads SNHLY; CDR2 reads FYNNEI. The CDR3 has 23 amino acids. The CDR3 DNA sequence: TGTGCCAGCAGTGTCGCCCGGCGAGGGTGGAGCCGTCGGACTAGCGGGCAACAAGAGACCCAGTACTTC. Its translation: CASSVARRGWSRRTSGQQETQYF.

This clone was detected many times. Distinct nucleotide sequences in the sample also encode this CDR3. The chain couples TRBV6-2 or TRBV6-3 to TRBJ2-2, with TRBD1 matching over 7 bases. This CDR3 spans 17 amino acids. The junction had 16 bases not matched to a gene; V was cut back by 5 bases and J by 7 bases. Per the germline V gene, CDR1 is MNHEY and CDR2 is SVGEGT. The CDR3 spells CASSKAATGVRVGELFF. The CDR3 DNA follows: TGTGCCAGCAGTAAGGCTGCCACAGGGGTGAGGGTCGGGGAGCTGTTTTTT.

The chain combines TRBV6-1 with TRBJ1-2, with D possibly matching TRBD1 (5 bases). Germline CDR1 is MNHNS and CDR2 is SASEGT. V lost 5 bases, J lost 8 bases, and 12 bases lay in between. This CDR3 region has 12 residues. CDR3 region: CASSQRQRGYTF. The CDR3 DNA is TGTGCCAGCAGTCAACGACAGAGAGGCTACACCTTC.

The table lists this clone with a count of one. The rearrangement links TRBV7-3 to TRBJ1-3; no reliable D call. V was shortened by 3 bases and J by 1 base, with 7 bases between the two germline ends. This CDR3 spans 14 amino acids. Looked up from germline, CDR1 is SGHTA and CDR2 is FQGTGA. CDR3 DNA: TGTGCCAGCAGCTTTCAGATATCTGGAAACACCATATATTTT. Translated, it gives CASSFQISGNTIYF.

This chain uses TRBV11-3 with TRBJ2-3; 10 nucleotides match TRBD2. The CDR3 contains 15 residues. CDR1 is SGHNT and CDR2 is YENEEA in the germline V gene. The trim removed 4 bases at V and 4 bases at J, leaving 5 bases unmatched. The CDR3 region is CASSSAGGPADTQYF. The CDR3 nucleotides read TGTGCCAGCAGCTCAGCGGGAGGGCCCGCAGATACGCAGTATTTT.

J is TRBJ2-2 and V is TRBV11-2, with D tentatively TRBD2 (6 bases). Per germline, CDR1 SGHAT and CDR2 FQNNGV. Trimming removed 0 bases at V and 5 bases at J, with 10 bases between. The CDR3 length is 15 residues. The CDR3 DNA follows: TGTGCCAGCAGCTTAGACGGGAGATGGACCGGGGAGCTGTTTTTT. Translated, it gives CASSLDGRWTGELFF.

The chain uses TRBV6-5 and TRBJ1-5; D ambiguous. This CDR3 region has 14 residues. From germline, CDR1 is MNHEY and CDR2 SVGAGI. V lost 5 bases to trimming and J lost 4 bases, with 12 bases between them. Here the CDR3 reads CASSLVHGNQPQHF. CDR3 nucleotides: TGTGCCAGCAGTCTGGTACACGGGAATCAGCCCCAGCATTTT.

The DNA of the CDR3 is TGTGCCAGCAAATCCCACAGACCTACGGAGCAGTACTTC. This codes for CASKSHRPTEQYF. This sequence joins TRBV27 and TRBJ2-7; D remains ambiguous. The CDR3 extends over 13 amino acids. Germline CDR1 and CDR2: MNHEY and SMNVEV (reference sequence). V gave up 7 bases and J gave up 7 bases, with 17 bases separating them.

J is TRBJ2-2 and V is TRBV6-5; 8 bases match TRBD1. The germline gives CDR1 MNHEY, CDR2 SVGAGI. The CDR3 is made up of 14 amino acids. V was pared by 8 bases and J by 6 bases, with 8 bases of the junction left unmatched. CDR3 nucleotides: TGTGCCAGCTGGGCGACAGGGGTAGCCGGGGAGCTGTTTTTT. Translation: CASWATGVAGELFF.

The table lists this clone with a count of one. This chain connects TRBV19 to TRBJ1-6, with 12 bases fitting TRBD1. This CDR3 has 13 amino acids. The V gene's germline CDR1 is LNHDA and CDR2 SQIVND (reference sequence). Trimming removed 10 bases from V and 11 bases from J; junction bases left unmatched: 6. The CDR3 coding sequence is TGTGCCACCGGGACAGGGGGCAGGACACCCCTCCACTTT. Translating gives CATGTGGRTPLHF.

The chain combines TRBV6-5 with TRBJ2-3; 8 nucleotides match TRBD2. CDR1 is MNHEY and CDR2 is SVGAGI in the germline V gene. This CDR3 region has 15 residues. After removal of 5 bases from V and 6 bases from J, the junction contained 10 bases not matched to a gene. The CDR3 is CASSPQAGVSDTQYF. The DNA of the CDR3 is TGTGCCAGCAGTCCACAAGCGGGAGTTTCCGATACGCAGTATTTT.

The chain joins TRBV12-5 to TRBJ2-4, with TRBD1 identical over 7 bases. V was clipped by 7 bases and J by 5 bases; unmatched bases: 2. Germline CDR1 and CDR2: LGHNT and FRNRAP. The CDR3 is 12 residues long. The CDR3 DNA is TGTGCTAGTGAGGGGACAGAAAACATTCAGTACTTC. The encoded protein is CASEGTENIQYF.

The chain carries TRBV7-9 and TRBJ2-7; TRBD1 is a possible D gene (6 bases). CDR3 length: 13 residues. Germline V CDR1 and CDR2: SEHNR, FQNEAQ (reference sequence). V lost 2 bases and J 2 bases, leaving 7 bases between the germline ends. For the CDR3, the DNA is TGTGCCAGCAGCTTACAGGGGACCTACGAGCAGTACTTC. As protein: CASSLQGTYEQYF.

The CDR3 is CASSPGGAGEETQYF. The CDR3 DNA follows: TGTGCCAGCAGTCCAGGCGGAGCGGGAGAAGAGACCCAGTACTTC. The gene calls are TRBV6-2 or TRBV6-3 and TRBJ2-5, with TRBD2 identical over 8 bases. Trimming removed 5 bases from V and 3 bases from J; junction bases left unmatched: 8. From germline, CDR1 is MNHEY and CDR2 SVGEGT. The CDR3 extends over 15 amino acids.

V gene TRBV18 combines with J gene TRBJ2-5; 7 bases agree with TRBD1. CDR3 length: 14 residues. Germline trimming cut 6 bases from V and 1 base from J; bases unmatched to any gene: 5. The germline gives CDR1 KGHSH, CDR2 LQKENI. CDR3 DNA: TGTGCCAGCTCGCCGACAGGGCTCCAAGAGACCCAGTACTTC. Translation: CASSPTGLQETQYF.

This clone came up once. This chain links TRBV28 with TRBJ2-2; a weak D match, TRBD1 (6 bases). Trimming took off 1 base at V and 7 bases at J, with 13 bases between the two ends. The CDR3 has 15 amino acids. Looked up from germline, CDR1 is MDHEN and CDR2 is SYDVKM. The CDR3 bases are TGTGCCAGCAGTTTATTAGACTCGGGACACGGGGAGCTGTTTTTT. Amino acids: CASSLLDSGHGELFF. Full variable domain (outside the CDR3, taken from reference TRBV28 and TRBJ2-2): DVKVTQSSRYLVKRTGEKVFLECVQDMDHENMFWYRQDPGLGLRLIYFSYDVKMKEKGDIPEGYSVSREKKERFSLILESASTNQTSMYLCASSLLDSGHGELFFGEGSRLTVL.

The chain employs TRBV5-1 and TRBJ1-1; 8 bases match TRBD1. The junction had 4 bases not matched to a gene; V was cut back by 4 bases and J by 5 bases. The V gene's germline CDR1 is SGHRS and CDR2 YFSETQ. CDR3 size: 13 residues. The CDR3 region is CASSRDRMTEAFF. CDR3 coding DNA: TGCGCCAGCAGCCGGGACAGGATGACTGAAGCTTTCTTT.

The genes are TRBV7-3 and TRBJ2-1; 7 bases agree with TRBD2. With 0 bases clipped from V and 5 bases from J, the junction kept 4 bases outside the gene matches. Germline V gene sequence: CDR1 SGHTA, CDR2 FQGTGA. This CDR3 contains 15 residues. In DNA, the CDR3 is TGTGCCAGCAGCTTAACAGGGACTACAAACAATGAGCAGTTCTTC. Its protein product is CASSLTGTTNNEQFF.